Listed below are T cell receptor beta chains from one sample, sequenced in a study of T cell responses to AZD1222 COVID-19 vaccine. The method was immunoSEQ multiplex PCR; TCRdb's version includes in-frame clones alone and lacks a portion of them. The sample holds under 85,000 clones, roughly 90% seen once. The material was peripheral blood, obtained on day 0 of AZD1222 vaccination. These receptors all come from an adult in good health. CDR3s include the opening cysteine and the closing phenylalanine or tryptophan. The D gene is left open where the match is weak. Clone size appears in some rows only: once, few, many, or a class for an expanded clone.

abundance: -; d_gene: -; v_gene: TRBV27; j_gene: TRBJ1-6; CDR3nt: TGTGCCAGCACCTTAGGCGGACTAGGCTCACCCCTCCACTTT; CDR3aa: CASTLGGLGSPLHF
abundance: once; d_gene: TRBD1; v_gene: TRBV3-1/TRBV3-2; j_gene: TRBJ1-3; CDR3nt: TGTGCCAGCAACCCAGGGGGGGTCGCGGACACCATATATTTT; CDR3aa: CASNPGGVADTIYF
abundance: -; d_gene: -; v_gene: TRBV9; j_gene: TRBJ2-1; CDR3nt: TGTGCCAGCAGCGCCCTCGGGGCCCCCAGCCCTAACAATGAGCAGTTCTTC; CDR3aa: CASSALGAPSPNNEQFF
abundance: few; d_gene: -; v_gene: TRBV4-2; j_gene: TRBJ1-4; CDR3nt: TGTGCCAGCAGCCAAGATCAGGATGAAAAACTGTTTTTT; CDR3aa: CASSQDQDEKLFF
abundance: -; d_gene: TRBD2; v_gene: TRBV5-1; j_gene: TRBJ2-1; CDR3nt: TGCGCCAGCAGCTCCACGACTAGCGGGAGGGCCTGGAATGAGCAGTTCTTC; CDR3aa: CASSSTTSGRAWNEQFF
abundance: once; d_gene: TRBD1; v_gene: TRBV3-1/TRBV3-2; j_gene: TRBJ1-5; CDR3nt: TGTGCCAGCAGCCAAGGGGGGACAGGGGAACAGCCCCAGCATTTT; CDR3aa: CASSQGGTGEQPQHF
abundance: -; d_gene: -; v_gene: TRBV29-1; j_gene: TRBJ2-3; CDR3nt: TGCAGCGTTGAACTGAGGGAAACAGGCACAGATACGCAGTATTTT; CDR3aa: CSVELRETGTDTQYF
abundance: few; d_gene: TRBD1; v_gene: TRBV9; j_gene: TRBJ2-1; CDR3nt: TGTGCCAGCAGCGTAGGGGGACAGGGGCAGTTCAATGAGCAGTTCTTC; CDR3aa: CASSVGGQGQFNEQFF
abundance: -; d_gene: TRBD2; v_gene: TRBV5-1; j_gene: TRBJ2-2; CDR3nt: TGCGCCAGCAGCCTCCGGACTAGCGGTAACACCGGGGAGCTGTTTTTT; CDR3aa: CASSLRTSGNTGELFF
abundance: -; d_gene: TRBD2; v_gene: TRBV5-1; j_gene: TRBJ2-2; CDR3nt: TGCGCCAGCAGCTCGCTAGCGGGAGAAACCGGGGAGCTGTTTTTT; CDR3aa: CASSSLAGETGELFF
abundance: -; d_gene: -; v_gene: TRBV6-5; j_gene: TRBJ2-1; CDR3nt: TGTGCCAGCTCCCGTGGACGGGCCTACAATGAGCAGTTCTTC; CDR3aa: CASSRGRAYNEQFF
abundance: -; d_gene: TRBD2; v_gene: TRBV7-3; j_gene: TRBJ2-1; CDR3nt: TGTGCCAGCAGCTCATCCAATAGACTAGCGGGAAAAACCTACAATGAGCAGTTCTTC; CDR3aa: CASSSSNRLAGKTYNEQFF
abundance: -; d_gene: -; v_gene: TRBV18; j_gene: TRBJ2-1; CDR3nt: TGTGCCAGCTCACCAGCTAGAGCCTACAATGAGCAGTTCTTC; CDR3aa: CASSPARAYNEQFF
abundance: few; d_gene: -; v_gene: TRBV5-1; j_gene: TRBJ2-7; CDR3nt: TGCGCCAGCAGCTTGGGTCAGGACCCCTACGAGCAGTACTTC; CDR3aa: CASSLGQDPYEQYF
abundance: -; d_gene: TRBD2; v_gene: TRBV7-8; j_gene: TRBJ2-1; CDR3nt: TGTGCCAGCAGCTCCCCCCGGGGGACTAACAATGAGCAGTTCTTC; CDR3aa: CASSSPRGTNNEQFF
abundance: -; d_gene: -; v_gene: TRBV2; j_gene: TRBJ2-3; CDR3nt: TGTGCCAGCAGTGAGTTCCGGCGAGGAGATACGCAGTATTTT; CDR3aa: CASSEFRRGDTQYF
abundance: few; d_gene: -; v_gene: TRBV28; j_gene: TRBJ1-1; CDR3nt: TGTGCCAGCAGTTTGGGGGCAGGGGCGGGTGAAGCTTTCTTT; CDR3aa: CASSLGAGAGEAFF
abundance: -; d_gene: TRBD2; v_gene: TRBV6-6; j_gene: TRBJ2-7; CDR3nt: TGTGCCAGCAGTTACGGGGGAGGGGCCTACGAGCAGTACTTC; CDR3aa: CASSYGGGAYEQYF
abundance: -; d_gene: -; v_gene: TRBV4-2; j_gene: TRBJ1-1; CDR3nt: TGTGCCAGCAGCGGAGGCAGGGCCAACACTGAAGCTTTCTTT; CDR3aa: CASSGGRANTEAFF
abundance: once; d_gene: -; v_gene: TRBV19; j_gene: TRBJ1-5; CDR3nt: TGTGCCAGTAGCGAAAGCCGCAGGGAGCTGGAGACCCAGCATTTT; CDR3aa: CASSESRRELETQHF
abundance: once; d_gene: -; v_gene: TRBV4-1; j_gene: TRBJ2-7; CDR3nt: TGCGCCAGCAGCCAAGATTTACCAAAGTACTACGAGCAGTACTTC; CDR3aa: CASSQDLPKYYEQYF